The clone carrying this T cell receptor beta chain was observed once. Some clones are missing from TCRdb's copy, which holds only in-frame ones; the method was immunoSEQ multiplex PCR. Among 310,000 or so clones listed, over 80% were seen once. This specimen comes from a study of blood T cell repertoires in COVID-19. Study as a whole: COVID-19 samples collected from the United States, Italy and Spain covered acute and convalescent phases. PBMCs, B-cell-depleted T cells, or T cells were the source of the cDNA or gDNA that made up the material.

Followed longitudinally, the Seattle patients had been enrolled during active infection. V lost 3 bases and J lost 2; bases outside the gene matches: 3. This CDR3 region has 14 residues. Germline CDR1 is MDHEN and CDR2 is SYDVKM. The sample consisted of peripheral blood. The chain employs TRBV28 and TRBJ2-7; 8 nucleotides align to TRBD1. The source is a man aged 30 to 45 with COVID-19, enrolled during active disease. This chain's CDR3 is CASSFSGGPYEQYF. The CDR3 coding sequence is TGTGCCAGCAGTTTCTCAGGGGGCCCCTACGAGCAGTACTTC.